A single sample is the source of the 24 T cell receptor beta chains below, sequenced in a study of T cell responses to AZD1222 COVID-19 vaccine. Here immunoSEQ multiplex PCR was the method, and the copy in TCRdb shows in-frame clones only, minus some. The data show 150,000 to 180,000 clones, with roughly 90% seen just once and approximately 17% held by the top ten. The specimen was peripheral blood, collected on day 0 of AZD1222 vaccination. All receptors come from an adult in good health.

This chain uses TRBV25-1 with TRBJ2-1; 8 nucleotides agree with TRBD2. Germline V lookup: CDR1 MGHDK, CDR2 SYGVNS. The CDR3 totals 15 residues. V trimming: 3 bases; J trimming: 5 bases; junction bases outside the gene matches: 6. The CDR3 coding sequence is TGTGCCAGCAGTGAGCCGGGACTAGGAGACAATGAGCAGTTCTTC. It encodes CASSEPGLGDNEQFF. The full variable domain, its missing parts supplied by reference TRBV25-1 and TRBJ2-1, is EADIYQTPRYLVIGTGKKITLECSQTMGHDKMYWYQQDPGMELHLIHYSYGVNSTEKGDLSSESTVSRIRTEHFPLTLESARPSHTSQYLCASSEPGLGDNEQFFGPGTRLTVL.

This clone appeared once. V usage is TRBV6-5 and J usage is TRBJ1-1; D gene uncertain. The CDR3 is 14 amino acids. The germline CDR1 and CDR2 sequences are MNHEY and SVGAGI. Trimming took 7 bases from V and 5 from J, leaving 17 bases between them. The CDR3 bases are TGTGCCAGCAACGCCTTAGGAGGAAAAACTGAAGCTTTCTTT. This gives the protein CASNALGGKTEAFF.

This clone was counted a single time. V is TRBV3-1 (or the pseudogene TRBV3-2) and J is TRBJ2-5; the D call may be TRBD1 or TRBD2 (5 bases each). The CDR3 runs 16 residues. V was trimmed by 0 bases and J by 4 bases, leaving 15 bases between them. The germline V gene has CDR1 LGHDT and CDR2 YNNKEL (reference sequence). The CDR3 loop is CASSQDMGVIGETQYF. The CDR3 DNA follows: TGTGCCAGCAGCCAAGATATGGGGGTTATCGGAGAGACCCAGTACTTC.

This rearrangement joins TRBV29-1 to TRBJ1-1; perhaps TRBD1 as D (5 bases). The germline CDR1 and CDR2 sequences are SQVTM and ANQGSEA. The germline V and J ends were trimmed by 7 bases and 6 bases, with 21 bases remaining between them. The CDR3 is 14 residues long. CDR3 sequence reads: CSGQAAAAGAEAFF. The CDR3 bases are TGCAGCGGGCAGGCCGCGGCGGCGGGGGCTGAAGCTTTCTTT.

CDR3 bases: TGTGCCAGCAGCCCTTCCCCGGGACAGTATTCACCCCTCCACTTT. Translated, it gives CASSPSPGQYSPLHF. J is TRBJ1-6 and V is TRBV5-4; the match to TRBD1 covers 7 bases. CDR3 length: 15 amino acids. The germline CDR1 and CDR2 sequences are SGHNT and YYREEE (reference sequence). The V gene end was trimmed by 4 bases and the J gene end by 8 bases; junction bases not matched to a gene: 9.

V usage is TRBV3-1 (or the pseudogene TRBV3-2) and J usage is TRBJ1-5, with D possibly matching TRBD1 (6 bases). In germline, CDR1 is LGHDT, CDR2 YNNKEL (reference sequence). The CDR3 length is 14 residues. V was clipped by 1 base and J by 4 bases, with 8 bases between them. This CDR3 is CASSQAGTNQPQHF. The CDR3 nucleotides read TGTGCCAGCAGCCAAGCCGGGACAAATCAGCCCCAGCATTTT.

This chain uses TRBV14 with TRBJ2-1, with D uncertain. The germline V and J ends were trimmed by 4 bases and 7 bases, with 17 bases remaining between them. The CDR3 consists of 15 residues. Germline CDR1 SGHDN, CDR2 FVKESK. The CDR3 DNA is TGTGCCAGCAGCCCCGGTTTACCCATGGGGAATGAGCAGTTCTTC. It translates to CASSPGLPMGNEQFF.

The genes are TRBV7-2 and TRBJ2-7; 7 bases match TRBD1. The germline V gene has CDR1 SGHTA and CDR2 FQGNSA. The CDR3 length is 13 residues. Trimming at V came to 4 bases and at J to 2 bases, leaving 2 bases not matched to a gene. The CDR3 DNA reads TGTGCCAGCAGCTCGCAGGGGGCCTACGAGCAGTACTTC. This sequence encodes CASSSQGAYEQYF.

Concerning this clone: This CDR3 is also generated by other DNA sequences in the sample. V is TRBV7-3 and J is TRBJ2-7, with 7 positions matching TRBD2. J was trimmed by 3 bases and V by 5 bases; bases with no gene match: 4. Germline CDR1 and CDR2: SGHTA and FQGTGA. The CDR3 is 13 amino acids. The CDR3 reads CASSPGGGYEQYF. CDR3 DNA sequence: TGTGCCAGCAGCCCGGGGGGAGGCTACGAGCAGTACTTC.

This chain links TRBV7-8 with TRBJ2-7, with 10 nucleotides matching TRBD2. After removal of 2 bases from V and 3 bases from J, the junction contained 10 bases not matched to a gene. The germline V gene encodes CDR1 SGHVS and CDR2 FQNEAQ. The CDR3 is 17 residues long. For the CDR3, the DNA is TGTGCCAGCAGCTTAATGGCTAGCGGGAGAGCAGGCTACGAGCAGTACTTC. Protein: CASSLMASGRAGYEQYF.

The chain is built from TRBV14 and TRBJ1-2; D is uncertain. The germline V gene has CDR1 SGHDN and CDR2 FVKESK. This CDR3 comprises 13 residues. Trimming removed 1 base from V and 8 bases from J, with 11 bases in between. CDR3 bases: TGTGCCAGCAGCCAAGGAGCGGGGATGGGCTACACCTTC. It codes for CASSQGAGMGYTF.

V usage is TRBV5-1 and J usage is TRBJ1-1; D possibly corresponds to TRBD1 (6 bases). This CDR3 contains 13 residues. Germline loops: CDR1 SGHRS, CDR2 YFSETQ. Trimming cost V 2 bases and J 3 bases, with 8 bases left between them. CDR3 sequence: CASSLTGYTEAFF. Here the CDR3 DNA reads TGCGCCAGCAGCTTAACAGGGTACACTGAAGCTTTCTTT.

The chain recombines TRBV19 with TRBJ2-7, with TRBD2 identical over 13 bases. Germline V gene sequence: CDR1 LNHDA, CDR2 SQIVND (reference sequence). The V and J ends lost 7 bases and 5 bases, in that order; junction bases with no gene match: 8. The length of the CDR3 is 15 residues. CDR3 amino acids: CASMRTSGSYNEQYF. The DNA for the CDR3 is TGTGCCAGTATGAGGACTAGCGGGAGTTACAACGAGCAGTACTTC.

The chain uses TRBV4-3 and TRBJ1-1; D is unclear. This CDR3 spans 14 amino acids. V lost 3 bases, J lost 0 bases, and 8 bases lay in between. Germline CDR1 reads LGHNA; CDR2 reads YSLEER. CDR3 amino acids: CASSQQLLNTEAFF. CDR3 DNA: TGCGCCAGCAGCCAGCAACTACTGAACACTGAAGCTTTCTTT.

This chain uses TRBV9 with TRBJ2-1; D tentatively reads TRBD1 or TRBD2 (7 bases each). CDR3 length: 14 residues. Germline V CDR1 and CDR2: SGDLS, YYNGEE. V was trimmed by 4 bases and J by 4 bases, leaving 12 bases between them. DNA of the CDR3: TGTGCCAGCAGCAACAGGGGAGGGTACAATGAGCAGTTCTTC. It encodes CASSNRGGYNEQFF.

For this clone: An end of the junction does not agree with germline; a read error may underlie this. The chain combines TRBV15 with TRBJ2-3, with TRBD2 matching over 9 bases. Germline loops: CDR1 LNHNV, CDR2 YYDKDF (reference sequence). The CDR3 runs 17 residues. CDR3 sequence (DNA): TGTGCCACCAGCAGAGGGGGCGGGGGGGCCATCACAAATACGCAGTATTTT. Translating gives CATSRGGGGAITNTQYF.

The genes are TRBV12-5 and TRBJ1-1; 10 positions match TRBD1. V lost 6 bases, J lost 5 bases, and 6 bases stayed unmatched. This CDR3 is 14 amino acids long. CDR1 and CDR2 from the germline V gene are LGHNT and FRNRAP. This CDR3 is CASGPGQGWTEAFF. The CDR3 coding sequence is TGTGCTAGTGGCCCGGGACAGGGGTGGACTGAAGCTTTCTTT.

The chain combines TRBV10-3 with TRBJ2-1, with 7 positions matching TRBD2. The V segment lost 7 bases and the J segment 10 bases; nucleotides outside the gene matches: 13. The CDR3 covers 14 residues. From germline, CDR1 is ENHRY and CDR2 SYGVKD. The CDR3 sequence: CAIKASGDRGEQFF. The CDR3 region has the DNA TGTGCCATCAAAGCTAGCGGCGATAGGGGAGAGCAGTTCTTC.

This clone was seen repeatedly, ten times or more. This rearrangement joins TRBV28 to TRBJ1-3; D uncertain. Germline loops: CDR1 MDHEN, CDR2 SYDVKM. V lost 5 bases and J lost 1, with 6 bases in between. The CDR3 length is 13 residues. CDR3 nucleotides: TGTGCCAGCAGTGAGGTTTCTGGAAACACCATATATTTT. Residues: CASSEVSGNTIYF.

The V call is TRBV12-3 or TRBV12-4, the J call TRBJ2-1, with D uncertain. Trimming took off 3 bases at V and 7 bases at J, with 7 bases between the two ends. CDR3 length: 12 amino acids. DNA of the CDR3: TGTGCCAGCAGTTTTATCGGTAATGAGCAGTTCTTC. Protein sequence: CASSFIGNEQFF.

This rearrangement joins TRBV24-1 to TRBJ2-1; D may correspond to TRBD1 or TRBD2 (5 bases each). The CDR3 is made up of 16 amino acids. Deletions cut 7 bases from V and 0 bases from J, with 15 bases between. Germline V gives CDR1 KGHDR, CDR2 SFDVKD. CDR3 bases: TGTGCCACCAGCCCCTCCGGGGCCAGCTCCTACAATGAGCAGTTCTTC. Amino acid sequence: CATSPSGASSYNEQFF.

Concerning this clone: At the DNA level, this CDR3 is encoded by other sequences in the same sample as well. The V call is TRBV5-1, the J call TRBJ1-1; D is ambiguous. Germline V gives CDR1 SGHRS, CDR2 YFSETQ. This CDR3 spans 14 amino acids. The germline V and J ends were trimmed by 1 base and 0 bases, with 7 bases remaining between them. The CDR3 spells CASSLTQLNTEAFF. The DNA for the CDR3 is TGCGCCAGCAGCTTGACCCAACTGAACACTGAAGCTTTCTTT.

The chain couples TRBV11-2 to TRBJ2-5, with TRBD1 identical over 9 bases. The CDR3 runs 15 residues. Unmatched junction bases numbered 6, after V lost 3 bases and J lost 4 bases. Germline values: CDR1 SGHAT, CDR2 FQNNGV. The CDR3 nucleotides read TGTGCCAGCAGCTTTAGGACAGGGGTTCGAGAGACCCAGTACTTC. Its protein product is CASSFRTGVRETQYF.

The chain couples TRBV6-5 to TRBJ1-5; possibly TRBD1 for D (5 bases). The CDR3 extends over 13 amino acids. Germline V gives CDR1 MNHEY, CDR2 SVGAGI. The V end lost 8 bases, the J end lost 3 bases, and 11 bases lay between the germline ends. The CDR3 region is CASRGTVNQPQHF. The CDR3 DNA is TGTGCCAGCCGGGGGACCGTCAATCAGCCCCAGCATTTT.